This T cell receptor beta chain was captured by sequencing in a study of shared clonotypes between healthy human individuals. Study-wide background: Each donor's CD4 naive and CD4 memory cells filled three plates apiece, CD8 naive two, and CD8 memory one. General study results and limits: Non-shared clonotypes had lower generation probabilities than clonotypes shared by all four sorted-subset donors.

The naive CD8 subset, CD45RO-negative cells positively selected for CCR7, excluded terminally differentiated effector memory CD45RA+ cells. Each subset's genomic DNA was split evenly across several immunoSEQ plates. Assay used: immunoSEQ multiplex PCR; TCRdb lists only in-frame clones, some missing. The data show approximately 1.9 million clones, over 85% seen once. On this clone: What it binds is not known.

The CDR3 has 15 amino acids. Between the trimmed V and J ends, which lost 0 bases and 1 base, there was a span of 7 bases. Germline V lookup: CDR1 SGHAT, CDR2 FQNNGV. The clonotype comes from a man between 18 and 29 years old in good health. Some clones in this sample may be carry-over from other donors' samples. This chain uses TRBV11-2 with TRBJ2-1; possible D gene TRBD1, 5 bases. The sample comprised naive CD8+ T cells from PBMCs. This CDR3 reads CASSLESGSYNEQFF. The CDR3 bases are TGTGCCAGCAGCTTAGAATCAGGGTCCTACAATGAGCAGTTCTTC. Drawing the rest from reference TRBV11-2 and TRBJ2-1, the complete variable domain is EAGVAQSPRYKIIEKRQSVAFWCNPISGHATLYWYQQILGQGPKLLIQFQNNGVVDDSQLPKDRFSAERLKGVDSTLKIQPAKLEDSAVYLCASSLESGSYNEQFFGPGTRLTVL.